This is a list of T cell receptor beta chains from one sample in a study of Graves' ophthalmopathy and Graves' hyperthyroidism. MiXCR, applied by TCRdb to the multiplex PCR reads, yields one record per CDR3 protein. This table holds approximately 410,000 distinct CDR3 sequences, 15% to 19% found once. Sequencing was carried out using peripheral blood. These receptors were obtained from a young woman with stable Graves' hyperthyroidism. Each CDR3 is given with its conserved first and last residue.

J gene | V gene | CDR3 protein
TRBJ2-2 | TRBV7-8 | CASSLISGHNTGELFF
TRBJ2-7 | TRBV5-5 | CASSSGTGVFEQYF
TRBJ1-1 | TRBV20-1 | CSARDPRDRGNTEAFF
TRBJ2-5 | TRBV3-1 | CASSQVGRGYQEAQYF
TRBJ1-2 | TRBV2 | CASSREDNGVGGYTF
TRBJ2-5 | TRBV29-1 | CSVEDDRGRAETQYF
TRBJ1-3 | TRBV4-1 | CASSPLPWGFGNTIYF
TRBJ2-7 | TRBV6-1 | CASKQGNEQYF
TRBJ2-5 | TRBV24-1 | CATSDSHRETQYF
TRBJ1-2 | TRBV6-5 | CASSYSTGQGDGYTF
TRBJ1-6 | TRBV6-6 | CASSYPGSPLHF
TRBJ1-6 | TRBV9 | CASSEERGSPLHF
TRBJ2-7 | TRBV2 | CASMLSETVSYEQYF
TRBJ1-3 | TRBV7-9 | CASSLNSSGNTIYF
TRBJ2-7 | TRBV6-1 | CAVGRGSVYEQYF
TRBJ2-4 | TRBV7-2 | CASSLNPIGNIQYF
TRBJ1-1 | TRBV6-2/TRBV6-3 | CASLESIRGKTEAFF
TRBJ1-1 | TRBV19 | CASSTTGMNTEAFF